The 18 T cell receptor beta chains presented below share a single source sample, sequenced in a study of persistence of HIV-infected CD4 T cells. For these receptors, no antigen is known. Overlapping HIV-1 Gag 15-mer peptides at approximately 0.91 ug per peptide per mL were used. Sorted nonresponding memory CD4+ T cells were CD40L-negative, CD69-negative, CD45RO-high. Sequencing used immunoSEQ version 4 in survey mode. The assay was immunoSEQ multiplex PCR, and TCRdb's table has in-frame clones only and misses some. The table records 35,000 or so clones, around 85% of them present only once. The specimen comprised cultured CD4+ T cells from PBMCs, sampled from a patient who received antiretroviral therapy. The receptors were sampled from an adult with HIV. The donor label of this sample is uncertain.

The chain couples TRBV24-1 to TRBJ2-1; a possible D gene is TRBD1 (6 bases). Trimming cost V 8 bases and J 4 bases, with 11 bases left between them. This CDR3 is built from 13 residues. CDR1 KGHDR and CDR2 SFDVKD come from the germline V gene. The CDR3, as DNA: TGTGCCACCAACAGGGCTACGTACAATGAGCAGTTCTTC. Protein product: CATNRATYNEQFF.

This sequence joins TRBV7-9 and TRBJ2-2, with TRBD2 matching over 10 bases. Germline V gives CDR1 SEHNR, CDR2 FQNEAQ (reference sequence). The CDR3 spans 16 residues. Trimming took 5 bases from V and 4 from J; bases not matched to a gene: 7. This CDR3 reads CASSTLAGGTTGELFF. DNA for the CDR3: TGTGCCAGCAGCACCTTAGCGGGGGGAACCACCGGGGAGCTGTTTTTT.

V gene TRBV28 combines with J gene TRBJ1-2; 9 nucleotides align to TRBD1. This CDR3 comprises 15 residues. Germline assignment: CDR1 MDHEN and CDR2 SYDVKM. V lost 1 base to trimming and J lost 6 bases; unmatched junction nucleotides: 6. CDR3 protein: CASSLSVDRGNGYTF. CDR3 in DNA: TGTGCCAGCAGTTTATCCGTCGACAGGGGGAATGGCTACACCTTC.

The chain links TRBV6-2 or TRBV6-3 to TRBJ2-3, with 9 positions matching TRBD2. With V trimmed by 4 bases and J by 1 base, 3 bases remained unmatched. The CDR3 is made up of 15 amino acids. Germline V gene sequence: CDR1 MNHEY, CDR2 SVGEGT. The CDR3 loop is CASSSTSGRTDTQYF. The CDR3 nucleotides read TGTGCCAGCAGTTCTACTAGCGGGCGCACAGATACGCAGTATTTT.

This chain connects TRBV28 to TRBJ1-2; possibly TRBD1 for D (6 bases). Germline CDR1 reads MDHEN; CDR2 reads SYDVKM. Trimming stripped 2 bases from V and 6 bases from J, with 13 bases between. The CDR3 loop spans 14 amino acids. CDR3 nucleotide sequence: TGTGCCAGCAGTTTAGCGGGGGGGGCTAATGGCTACACCTTC. It yields the protein CASSLAGGANGYTF.

The rearrangement uses TRBV5-1 and TRBJ2-3, with a tentative D call TRBD2 (5 bases). Trimming took 2 bases from V and 0 from J, leaving 10 bases between them. This CDR3 region has 15 residues. CDR1 and CDR2 from the germline V gene are SGHRS and YFSETQ. The CDR3 loop is CASSLWGASTDTQYF. For the CDR3, the DNA is TGCGCCAGCAGCTTATGGGGAGCTAGCACAGATACGCAGTATTTT. The full variable domain, its missing parts supplied by reference TRBV5-1 and TRBJ2-3, is KAGVTQTPRYLIKTRGQQVTLSCSPISGHRSVSWYQQTPGQGLQFLFEYFSETQRNKGNFPGRFSGRQFSNSRSEMNVSTLELGDSALYLCASSLWGASTDTQYFGPGTRLTVL.

The gene calls are TRBV2 and TRBJ2-7; 11 bases line up with TRBD1. The trim removed 3 bases at V and 4 bases at J, leaving 5 bases unmatched. The germline V gene has CDR1 SNHLY and CDR2 FYNNEI. The CDR3 runs to 15 residues. CDR3 sequence: CASSDGQGAKYEQYF. CDR3 nucleotide sequence: TGTGCCAGCAGTGATGGACAGGGGGCGAAATACGAGCAGTACTTC.

V is TRBV3-1 (or the pseudogene TRBV3-2) and J is TRBJ2-7; 7 bases agree with TRBD1. CDR1 is LGHDT and CDR2 is YNNKEL in the germline V gene (reference sequence). The V gene end was trimmed by 5 bases and the J gene end by 6 bases; junction bases not matched to a gene: 10. The CDR3 loop spans 14 amino acids. For the CDR3, the DNA is TGTGCCAGCAGCTCAACAGGGGATGCTGGCGAGCAGTACTTC. Translating it yields CASSSTGDAGEQYF.

The chain is built from TRBV9 and TRBJ1-1; D is unresolved. The V end lost 0 bases, the J end lost 1 base, and 4 bases lay between the germline ends. Germline lookup yields CDR1 SGDLS and CDR2 YYNGEE. The CDR3 totals 13 residues. The DNA of the CDR3 is TGTGCCAGCAGCGTAGCTCCGAACACTGAAGCTTTCTTT. Its translation is CASSVAPNTEAFF.

The gene calls are TRBV2 and TRBJ2-7; no reliable D call. The CDR3 length is 14 residues. CDR1 is SNHLY, CDR2 FYNNEI, per germline. Trimming cost V 0 bases and J 2 bases, with 8 bases left between them. CDR3 loop: CASSEALGAYEQYF. The CDR3 DNA sequence: TGTGCCAGCAGTGAAGCGCTTGGGGCCTACGAGCAGTACTTC.

CDR3 in DNA: TGTGCCAGCAGTTTCACGGTGACAGGGACGTATGGATACGAGCAGTACTTC. It encodes CASSFTVTGTYGYEQYF. The chain links TRBV28 to TRBJ2-7; TRBD1 matches at 7 bases. CDR3 length equals 17 residues. Germline CDR1 reads MDHEN; CDR2 reads SYDVKM. The trim removed 3 bases at V and 4 bases at J, leaving 15 bases unmatched.

The chain couples TRBV12-2 to TRBJ1-5; whether TRBD1, the table's D call, matches the DNA was not checked. TRBV12-2 is termed a pseudogene. The CDR3 consists of 17 residues. This CDR3 reads CASRLPLQGYSNQPQHF. CDR3 coding DNA: TGTGCAAGTCGCTTACCCCTCCAGGGGTATAGCAATCAGCCCCAGCATTTT.

For this clone: Other nucleotide sequences in the sample specify the same CDR3. This chain connects TRBV20-1 to TRBJ2-7; D is unresolved. Germline V lookup: CDR1 DFQATT, CDR2 SNEGSKA (reference sequence). V lost 2 bases and J 2 bases, leaving 4 bases between the germline ends. This CDR3 region has 11 residues. Here the CDR3 reads CSARPAYEQYF. CDR3 DNA sequence: TGCAGTGCTAGACCCGCCTACGAGCAGTACTTC.

In this sample, this clone turned up once. This sequence joins TRBV2 and TRBJ2-5, with D possibly called TRBD1 or TRBD2 (5 bases each). CDR3 length: 14 amino acids. The germline CDR1 and CDR2 sequences are SNHLY and FYNNEI. Trimming left V 7 bases short and J 2 bases short, with 14 bases between. The CDR3 DNA follows: TGTGCCAGCACGTTAGGGTGGGGGCAAGAGACCCAGTACTTC. This translates into CASTLGWGQETQYF.

This chain connects TRBV6-5 to TRBJ1-3; D is uncertain. CDR1 and CDR2 (germline): MNHEY, SVGAGI. This CDR3 has 15 amino acids. V dropped 0 bases and J dropped 3 bases, with 9 bases sitting between them. CDR3 sequence (DNA): TGTGCCAGCAGTTACTCATGGGGTATTGGAAACACCATATATTTT. Its translation: CASSYSWGIGNTIYF.

The chain uses TRBV3-1 (or the pseudogene TRBV3-2) and TRBJ2-1; D is unresolved. V was shortened by 2 bases and J by 9 bases, with 5 bases between the two germline ends. The CDR3 runs 11 residues. Germline V gene data show CDR1 as LGHDT and CDR2 as YNNKEL (reference sequence). The CDR3 here is CASSQSTEQFF. CDR3 bases: TGTGCCAGCAGCCAAAGTACTGAGCAGTTCTTC.

The V gene is TRBV7-2, the J gene TRBJ2-1; the D is unclear. The CDR3 runs to 13 residues. Germline CDR1 is SGHTA and CDR2 is FQGNSA. Trimming cost V 1 base and J 7 bases, with 8 bases left between them. CDR3 protein: CASSLVAWNEQFF. For the CDR3, the DNA is TGTGCCAGCAGCTTAGTTGCCTGGAATGAGCAGTTCTTC.

The rearrangement joins TRBV4-2 to TRBJ1-3, with D possibly matching TRBD1 (6 bases). Germline assignment: CDR1 LGHNA and CDR2 YNFKEQ. The CDR3 contains 15 residues. Trimming removed 6 bases from V and 0 bases from J, with 12 bases in between. The CDR3 region has the DNA TGTGCCAGCAGTAAAGGGGGGTTCTCTGGAAACACCATATATTTT. It translates to CASSKGGFSGNTIYF.